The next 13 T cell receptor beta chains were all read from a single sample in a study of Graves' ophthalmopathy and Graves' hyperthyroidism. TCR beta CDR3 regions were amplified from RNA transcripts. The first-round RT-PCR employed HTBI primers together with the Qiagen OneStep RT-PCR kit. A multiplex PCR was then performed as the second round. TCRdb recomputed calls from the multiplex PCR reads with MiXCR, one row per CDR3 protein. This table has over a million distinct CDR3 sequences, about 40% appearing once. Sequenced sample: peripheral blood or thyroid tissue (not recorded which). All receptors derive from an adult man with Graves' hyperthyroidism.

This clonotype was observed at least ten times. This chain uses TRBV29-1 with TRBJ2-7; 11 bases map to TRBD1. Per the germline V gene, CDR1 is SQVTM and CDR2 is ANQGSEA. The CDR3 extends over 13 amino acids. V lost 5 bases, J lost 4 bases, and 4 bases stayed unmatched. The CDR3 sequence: CSVTGTGGYEQYF. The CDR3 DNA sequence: TGCAGCGTTACCGGGACAGGGGGATACGAGCAGTACTTC.

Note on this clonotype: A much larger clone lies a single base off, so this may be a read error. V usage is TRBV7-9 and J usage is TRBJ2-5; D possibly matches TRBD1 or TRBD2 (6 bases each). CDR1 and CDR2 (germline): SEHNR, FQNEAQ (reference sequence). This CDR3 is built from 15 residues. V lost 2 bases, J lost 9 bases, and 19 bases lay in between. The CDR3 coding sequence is TGTGCCAGCAGCTTACGGGGGCTGGGAAGGGAGGCCCAGTACTTC. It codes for CASSLRGLGREAQYF.

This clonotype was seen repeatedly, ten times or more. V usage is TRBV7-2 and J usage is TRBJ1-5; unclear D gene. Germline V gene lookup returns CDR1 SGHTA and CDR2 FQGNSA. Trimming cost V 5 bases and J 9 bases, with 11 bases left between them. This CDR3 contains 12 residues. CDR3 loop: CASSPKSWPQHF. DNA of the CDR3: TGTGCCAGCAGCCCTAAATCGTGGCCCCAGCATTTT.

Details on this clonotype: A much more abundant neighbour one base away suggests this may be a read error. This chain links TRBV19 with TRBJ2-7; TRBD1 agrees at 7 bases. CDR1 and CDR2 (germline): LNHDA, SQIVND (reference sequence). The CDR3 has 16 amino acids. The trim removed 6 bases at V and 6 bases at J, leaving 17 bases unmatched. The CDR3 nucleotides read TGTGCCAGTAGACCGGTGAGTACAGGGGTAATTGGCGAGCAGTACTTC. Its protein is CASRPVSTGVIGEQYF.

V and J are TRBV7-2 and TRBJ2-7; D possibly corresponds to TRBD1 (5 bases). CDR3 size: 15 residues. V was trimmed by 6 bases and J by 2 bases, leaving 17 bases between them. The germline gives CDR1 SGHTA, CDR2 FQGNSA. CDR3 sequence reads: CASSFGVGQAYEQYF. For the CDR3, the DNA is TGTGCCAGCAGTTTTGGTGTGGGGCAGGCCTACGAGCAGTACTTC.

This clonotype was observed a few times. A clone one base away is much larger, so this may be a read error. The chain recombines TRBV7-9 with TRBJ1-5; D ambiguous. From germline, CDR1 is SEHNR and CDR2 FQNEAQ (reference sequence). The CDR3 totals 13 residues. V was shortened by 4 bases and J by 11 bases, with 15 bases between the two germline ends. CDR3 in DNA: TGTGCCAGCAGCTCGCTTGACTCCGGAGCCCAGCATTTT. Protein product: CASSSLDSGAQHF.

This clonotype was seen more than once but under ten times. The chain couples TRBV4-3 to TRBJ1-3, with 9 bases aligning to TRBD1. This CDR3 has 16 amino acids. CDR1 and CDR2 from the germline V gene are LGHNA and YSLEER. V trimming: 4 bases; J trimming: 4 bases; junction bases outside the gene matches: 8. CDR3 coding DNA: TGCGCCAGCAGCCTAGGGACAGGGAAAGGCGGAAACACCATATATTTT. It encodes CASSLGTGKGGNTIYF.

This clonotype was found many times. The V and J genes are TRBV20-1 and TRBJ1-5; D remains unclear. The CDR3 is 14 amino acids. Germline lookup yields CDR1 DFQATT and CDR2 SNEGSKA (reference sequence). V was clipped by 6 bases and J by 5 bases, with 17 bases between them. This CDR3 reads CSAQEPLGYQPQHF. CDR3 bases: TGCAGTGCCCAAGAGCCCCTGGGGTATCAGCCCCAGCATTTT.

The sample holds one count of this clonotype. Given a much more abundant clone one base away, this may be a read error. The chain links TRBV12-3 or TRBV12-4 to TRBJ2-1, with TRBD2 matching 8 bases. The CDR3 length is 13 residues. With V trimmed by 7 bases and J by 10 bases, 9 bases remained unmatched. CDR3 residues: CASTWASGHEQFF. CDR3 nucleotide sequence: TGTGCCAGCACCTGGGCTAGCGGGCACGAGCAGTTCTTC.

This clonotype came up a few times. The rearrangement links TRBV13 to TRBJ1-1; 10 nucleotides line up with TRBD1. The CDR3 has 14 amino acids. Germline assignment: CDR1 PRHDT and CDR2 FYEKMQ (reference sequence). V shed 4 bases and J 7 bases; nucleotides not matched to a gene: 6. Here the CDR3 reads CASSSGQGLVEAFF. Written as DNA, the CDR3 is TGTGCCAGCAGCTCGGGACAGGGGCTCGTTGAAGCTTTCTTT. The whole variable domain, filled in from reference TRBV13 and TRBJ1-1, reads AAGVIQSPRHLIKEKRETATLKCYPIPRHDTVYWYQQGPGQDPQFLISFYEKMQSDKGSIPDRFSAQQFSDYHSELNMSSLELGDSALYFCASSSGQGLVEAFFGQGTRLTVV.

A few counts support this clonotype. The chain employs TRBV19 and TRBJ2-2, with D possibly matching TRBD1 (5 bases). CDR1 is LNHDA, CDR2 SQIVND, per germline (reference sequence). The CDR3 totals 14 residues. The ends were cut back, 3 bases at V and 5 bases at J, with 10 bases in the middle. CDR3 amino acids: CASSIDSKTGELFF. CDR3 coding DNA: TGTGCCAGTAGTATTGACAGCAAGACCGGGGAGCTGTTTTTT. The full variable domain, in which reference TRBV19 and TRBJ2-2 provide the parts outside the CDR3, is DGGITQSPKYLFRKEGQNVTLSCEQNLNHDAMYWYRQDPGQGLRLIYYSQIVNDFQKGDIAEGYSVSREKKESFPLTVTSAQKNPTAFYLCASSIDSKTGELFFGEGSRLTVL.

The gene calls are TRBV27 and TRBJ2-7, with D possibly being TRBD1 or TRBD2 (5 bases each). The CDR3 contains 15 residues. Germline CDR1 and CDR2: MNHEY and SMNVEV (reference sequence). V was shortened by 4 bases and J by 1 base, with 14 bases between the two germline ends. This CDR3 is CASSYGPRESYEQYF. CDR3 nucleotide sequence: TGTGCCAGCAGTTACGGTCCCAGGGAGTCCTACGAGCAGTACTTC.

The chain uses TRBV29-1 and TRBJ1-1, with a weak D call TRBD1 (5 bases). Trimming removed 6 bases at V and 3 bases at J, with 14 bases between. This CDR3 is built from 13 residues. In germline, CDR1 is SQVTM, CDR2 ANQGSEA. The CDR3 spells CSVGGGRYTEAFF. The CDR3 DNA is TGCAGCGTCGGGGGGGGTCGGTACACTGAAGCTTTCTTT.